This T cell receptor (beta chain) stems from a study of T cells in Graves' hyperthyroidism and ophthalmopathy. Amplified TCR beta CDR3 regions came from RNA transcripts. HTBI primers were the set used in a first-round RT-PCR of the TCR CDR3. MiXCR, run by TCRdb on the multiplex PCR reads, gives a single entry per CDR3 protein. The sample holds around 190,000 distinct CDR3 sequences; about a sixth are singletons and the top ten take over 45%. Germline V gene sequence: CDR1 ENHRY, CDR2 SYGVKD. CDR3 length: 14 amino acids. Deletions cut 0 bases from V and 6 bases from J, with 11 bases between. The definition of stable Graves' hyperthyroidism was no ophthalmopathy progression within 18 months.

The TCR originated in a woman in her fifties or sixties with Graves' hyperthyroidism. The gene calls are TRBV10-3 and TRBJ2-5, with D maybe TRBD1 (5 bases). What was sequenced was blood. The DNA of the CDR3 is TGTGCCATCAGTGAGTCGTCAGGGAAACAGACCCAGTACTTC. It yields the protein CAISESSGKQTQYF.